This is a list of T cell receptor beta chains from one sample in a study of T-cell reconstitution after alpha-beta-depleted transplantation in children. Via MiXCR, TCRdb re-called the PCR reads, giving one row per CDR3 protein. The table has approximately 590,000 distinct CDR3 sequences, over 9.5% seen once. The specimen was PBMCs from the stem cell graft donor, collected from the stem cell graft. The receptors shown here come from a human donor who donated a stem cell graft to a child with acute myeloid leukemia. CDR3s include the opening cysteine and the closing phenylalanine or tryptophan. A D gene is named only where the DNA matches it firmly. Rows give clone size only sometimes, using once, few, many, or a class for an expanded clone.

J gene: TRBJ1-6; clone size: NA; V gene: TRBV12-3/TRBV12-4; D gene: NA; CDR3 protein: CASSPVRTANSPLHF; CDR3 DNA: TGTGCCAGCAGCCCCGTCAGGACGGCGAATTCACCCCTCCACTTT
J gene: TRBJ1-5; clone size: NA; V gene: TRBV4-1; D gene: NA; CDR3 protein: CASSQVNGGHQPQHF; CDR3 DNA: TGCGCCAGCAGCCAGGTCAACGGGGGGCATCAGCCCCAGCATTTT
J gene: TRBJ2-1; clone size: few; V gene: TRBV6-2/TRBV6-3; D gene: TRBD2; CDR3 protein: CASSQPLAGVLNEQFF; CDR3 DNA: TGTGCCAGCAGTCAACCTCTAGCGGGAGTACTCAATGAGCAGTTCTTC
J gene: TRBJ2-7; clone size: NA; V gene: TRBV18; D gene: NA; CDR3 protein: CASSQTAYYEQYF; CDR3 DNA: TGTGCCAGCTCACAGACAGCATACTACGAGCAGTACTTC
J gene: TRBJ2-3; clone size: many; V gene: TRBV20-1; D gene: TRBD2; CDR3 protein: CSFMTSGGFTDTQYF; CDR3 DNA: TGCAGTTTTATGACTAGCGGGGGATTCACAGATACGCAGTATTTT
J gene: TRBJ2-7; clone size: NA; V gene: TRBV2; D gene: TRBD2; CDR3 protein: CASSEAERERDEQYF; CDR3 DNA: TGTGCCAGCAGTGAAGCGGAGCGGGAGAGGGACGAGCAGTACTTC
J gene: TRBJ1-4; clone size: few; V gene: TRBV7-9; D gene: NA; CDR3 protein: CASSLAQAANEKLFF; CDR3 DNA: TGTGCCAGCAGCTTGGCCCAGGCGGCTAATGAAAAACTGTTTTTT
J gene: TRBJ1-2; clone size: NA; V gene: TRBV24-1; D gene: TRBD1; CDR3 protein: CATSFGQGALIDGYTF; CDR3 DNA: TGTGCCACCAGCTTTGGACAGGGGGCTTTAATTGATGGCTACACCTTC
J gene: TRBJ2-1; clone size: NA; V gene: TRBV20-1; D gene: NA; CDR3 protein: CSAPNRLGHNEQFF; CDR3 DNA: TGCAGTGCTCCGAATAGACTAGGCCACAATGAGCAGTTCTTC
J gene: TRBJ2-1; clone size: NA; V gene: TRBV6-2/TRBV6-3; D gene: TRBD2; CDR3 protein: CASSNGRSGSGTYNEQFF; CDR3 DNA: TGTGCCAGCAGCAACGGTCGCAGCGGGAGCGGGACCTACAATGAGCAGTTCTTC
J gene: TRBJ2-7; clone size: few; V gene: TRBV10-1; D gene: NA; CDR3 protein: CASSVPVTSTSYEQYF; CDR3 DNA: TGCGCCAGCAGTGTTCCAGTCACCAGCACTTCCTACGAGCAGTACTTC
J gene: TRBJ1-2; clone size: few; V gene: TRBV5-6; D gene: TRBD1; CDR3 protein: CASSWGQSGDGYTF; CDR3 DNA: TGTGCCAGCAGCTGGGGACAGTCAGGCGATGGCTACACCTTC
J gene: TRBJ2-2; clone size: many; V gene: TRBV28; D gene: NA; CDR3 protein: CASGQNTGELFF; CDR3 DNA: TGTGCCAGCGGTCAAAACACCGGGGAGCTGTTTTTT
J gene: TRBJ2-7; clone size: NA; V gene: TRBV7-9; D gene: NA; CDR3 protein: CASGERDTFPYEQYF; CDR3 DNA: TGTGCCAGCGGAGAGCGGGACACTTTCCCCTACGAGCAGTACTTC
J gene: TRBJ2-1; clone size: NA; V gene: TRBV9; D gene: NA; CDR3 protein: CASSPIVGFLEQFF; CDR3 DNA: TGTGCCAGCAGCCCTATAGTTGGATTCTTAGAGCAGTTCTTC
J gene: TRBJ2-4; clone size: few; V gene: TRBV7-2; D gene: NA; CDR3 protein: CASSLGERQNIQYF; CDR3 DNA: TGTGCCAGCAGCTTAGGGGAGAGGCAAAACATTCAGTACTTC
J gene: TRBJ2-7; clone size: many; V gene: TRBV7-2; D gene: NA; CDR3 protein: CASSRTAVTYEQYF; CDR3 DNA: TGTGCCAGCAGCCGAACAGCTGTTACCTACGAGCAGTACTTC
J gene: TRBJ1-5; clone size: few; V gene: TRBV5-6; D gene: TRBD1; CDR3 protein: CASSSNDRGNQPQHF; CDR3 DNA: TGTGCCAGCAGCTCGAATGACAGGGGCAATCAGCCCCAGCATTTT
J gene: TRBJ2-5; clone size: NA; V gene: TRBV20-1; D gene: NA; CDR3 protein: CSASNELSKQGETQYF; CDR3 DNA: TGCAGTGCTAGCAATGAGCTCTCGAAGCAAGGGGAGACCCAGTACTTC
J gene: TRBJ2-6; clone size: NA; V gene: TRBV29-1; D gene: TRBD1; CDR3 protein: CSVEDRWQGAFLGANVLTF; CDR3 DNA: TGCAGCGTTGAAGATCGATGGCAGGGGGCCTTTTTGGGGGCCAACGTCCTGACTTTC
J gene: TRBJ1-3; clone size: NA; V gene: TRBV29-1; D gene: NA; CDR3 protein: CSALGLSIVSYSGNTIYF; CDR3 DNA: TGCAGCGCCTTGGGATTGAGTATCGTATCATACTCTGGAAACACCATATATTTT
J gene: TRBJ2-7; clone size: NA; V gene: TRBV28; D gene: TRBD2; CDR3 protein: CASSPKGGQGSSGGPSSYEQYF; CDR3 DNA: TGTGCCAGCAGTCCGAAGGGGGGGCAGGGGAGTAGCGGGGGACCCAGCTCCTACGAGCAGTACTTC
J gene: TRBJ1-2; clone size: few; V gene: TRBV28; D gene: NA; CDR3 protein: CASSNTIYGYTF; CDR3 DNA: TGTGCCAGCAGCAATACAATATATGGCTACACCTTC
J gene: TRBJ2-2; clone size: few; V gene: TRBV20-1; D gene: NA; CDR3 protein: CSARDLGRANTGELFF; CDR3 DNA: TGCAGTGCTAGAGATCTCGGTCGAGCCAACACCGGGGAGCTGTTTTTT
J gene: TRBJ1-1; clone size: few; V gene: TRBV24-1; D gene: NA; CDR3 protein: CATSASQGSAFF; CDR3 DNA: TGTGCCACCAGTGCGTCGCAGGGCTCAGCTTTCTTT
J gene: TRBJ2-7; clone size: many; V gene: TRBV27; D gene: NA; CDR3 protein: CASSFDRNYEQYF; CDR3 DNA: TGTGCCAGCAGTTTTGACAGGAACTACGAGCAGTACTTC
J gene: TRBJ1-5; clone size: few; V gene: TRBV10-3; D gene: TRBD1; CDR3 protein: CAISQTGDSNQPQHF; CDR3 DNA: TGTGCCATCAGTCAGACAGGGGACAGCAATCAGCCCCAGCATTTT
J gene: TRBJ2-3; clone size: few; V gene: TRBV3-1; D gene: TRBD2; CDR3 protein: CASSQAAGGPTDTQYF; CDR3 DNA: TGTGCCAGCAGCCAAGCGGCGGGAGGCCCCACAGATACGCAGTATTTT
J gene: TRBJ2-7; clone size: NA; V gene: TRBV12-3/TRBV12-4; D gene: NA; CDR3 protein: CASSFLRRGQYF; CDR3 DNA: TGTGCCAGCAGTTTCCTACGTAGAGGGCAGTACTTC
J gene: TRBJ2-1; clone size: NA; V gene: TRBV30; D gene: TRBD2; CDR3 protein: CAWRTSGNPEQFF; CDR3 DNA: TGTGCCTGGAGGACTAGCGGGAATCCTGAGCAGTTCTTC
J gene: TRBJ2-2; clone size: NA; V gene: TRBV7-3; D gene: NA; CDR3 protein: CASSSKGGRTGELFF; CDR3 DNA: TGTGCCAGCAGCTCTAAGGGGGGACGCACCGGGGAGCTGTTTTTT
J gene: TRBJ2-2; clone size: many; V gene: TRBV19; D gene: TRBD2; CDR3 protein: CASSLSLAANSGELFF; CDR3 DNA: TGTGCCAGTAGTCTATCTCTAGCGGCGAACTCCGGGGAGCTGTTTTTT
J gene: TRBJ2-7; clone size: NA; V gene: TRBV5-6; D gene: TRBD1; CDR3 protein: CASSLGTGVGEQYF; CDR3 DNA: TGTGCCAGCAGCTTGGGGACAGGGGTAGGCGAGCAGTACTTC
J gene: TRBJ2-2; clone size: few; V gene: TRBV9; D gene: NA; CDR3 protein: CASSVWGRNTGELFF; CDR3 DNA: TGTGCCAGCAGCGTATGGGGGAGAAACACCGGGGAGCTGTTTTTT
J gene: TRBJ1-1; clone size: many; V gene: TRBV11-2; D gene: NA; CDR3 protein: CASSLDLGVLSTEAFF; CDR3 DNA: TGTGCCAGCAGCTTAGATCTAGGGGTATTGAGCACTGAAGCTTTCTTT